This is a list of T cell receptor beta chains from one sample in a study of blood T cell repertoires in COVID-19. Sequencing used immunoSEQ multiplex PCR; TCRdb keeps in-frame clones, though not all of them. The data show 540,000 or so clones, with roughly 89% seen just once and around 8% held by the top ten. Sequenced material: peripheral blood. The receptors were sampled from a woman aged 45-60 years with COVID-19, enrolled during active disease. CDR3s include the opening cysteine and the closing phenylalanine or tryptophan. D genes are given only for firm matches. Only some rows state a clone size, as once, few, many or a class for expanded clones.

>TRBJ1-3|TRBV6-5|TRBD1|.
CASSGTDSGNTIYF
TGTGCCAGCAGCGGGACAGACTCTGGAAACACCATATATTTT
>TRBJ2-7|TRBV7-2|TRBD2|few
CASSRTSGGNEQYF
TGTGCCAGCAGCAGGACTAGCGGGGGAAACGAGCAGTACTTC
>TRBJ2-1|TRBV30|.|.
CAWSVGAVYNEQFF
TGTGCCTGGAGTGTGGGGGCCGTCTACAATGAGCAGTTCTTC
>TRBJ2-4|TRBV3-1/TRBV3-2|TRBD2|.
CASSKGLAGAGAKNIQYF
TGTGCCAGCAGCAAGGGACTAGCGGGGGCGGGAGCCAAAAACATTCAGTACTTC
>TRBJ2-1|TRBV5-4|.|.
CASSSVGAGSYNEQFF
TGTGCCAGCAGCTCAGTTGGGGCCGGCTCCTACAATGAGCAGTTCTTC
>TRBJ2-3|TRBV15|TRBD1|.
CATSKSGGTVDTQYF
TGTGCCACCAGCAAATCAGGGGGCACGGTGGATACGCAGTATTTT
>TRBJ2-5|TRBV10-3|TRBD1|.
CAIREDRGQETQYF
TGTGCCATCAGAGAGGACAGGGGCCAAGAGACCCAGTACTTC
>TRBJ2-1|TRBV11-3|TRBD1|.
CASSSTGTGVNEQFF
TGTGCCAGCAGCTCCACCGGGACAGGGGTCAATGAGCAGTTCTTC
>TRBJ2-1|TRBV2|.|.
CASNPRSSYNEQFF
TGTGCCAGCAACCCGAGGAGCTCCTACAATGAGCAGTTCTTC
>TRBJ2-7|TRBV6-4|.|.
CASSDSRWFYEQYF
TGTGCCAGCAGTGACTCGAGGTGGTTCTACGAGCAGTACTTC
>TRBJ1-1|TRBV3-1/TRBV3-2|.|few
CASSQEVGRDPTQGTEAFF
TGTGCCAGCAGCCAAGAGGTAGGGCGGGATCCCACCCAGGGCACTGAAGCTTTCTTT
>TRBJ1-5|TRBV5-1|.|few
CASSLEGLGSQPQHF
TGCGCCAGCAGCTTGGAGGGACTCGGTAGTCAGCCCCAGCATTTT
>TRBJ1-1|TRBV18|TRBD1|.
CASSPQGATAEAFF
TGTGCCAGCTCACCCCAGGGGGCAACGGCTGAAGCTTTCTTT
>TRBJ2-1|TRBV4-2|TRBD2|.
CASSQVGGGNEQFF
TGTGCCAGCAGCCAAGTCGGCGGGGGGAATGAGCAGTTCTTC
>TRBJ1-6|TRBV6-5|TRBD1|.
CASIPDRAWDSPLHF
TGTGCCAGTATCCCGGACAGGGCCTGGGATTCACCCCTCCACTTT
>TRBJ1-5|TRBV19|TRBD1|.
CASRGTGNNQPQHF
TGTGCCAGTAGGGGGACAGGGAACAATCAGCCCCAGCATTTT
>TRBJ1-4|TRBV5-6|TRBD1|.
CASSLQGGNEKLFF
TGTGCCAGCAGCTTACAGGGGGGTAATGAAAAACTGTTTTTT
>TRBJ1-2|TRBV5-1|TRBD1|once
CASSLEPDRGLYGYTF
TGCGCCAGCAGCTTAGAACCCGACAGGGGGCTCTATGGCTACACCTTC
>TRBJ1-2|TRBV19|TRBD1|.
CASRDRGLYGYTF
TGTGCCAGCCGGGACAGGGGGCTCTATGGCTACACCTTC
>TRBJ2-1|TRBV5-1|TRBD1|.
CASSLTTGGTGNEQFF
TGCGCCAGCAGCTTGACGACAGGGGGTACCGGCAATGAGCAGTTCTTC
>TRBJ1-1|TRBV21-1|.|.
CANHTERVTEAFF
TGTGCCAACCACACCGAGAGGGTTACTGAAGCTTTCTTT
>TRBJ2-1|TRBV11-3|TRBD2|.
CASSFANWTSGGTEQFF
TGTGCCAGCAGCTTCGCAAATTGGACTAGCGGGGGGACGGAGCAGTTCTTC
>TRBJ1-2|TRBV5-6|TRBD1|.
CASTHGQANYGYTF
TGTGCCAGCACCCACGGACAGGCGAACTATGGCTACACCTTC
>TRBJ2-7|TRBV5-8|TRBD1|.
CASSFKGQGDEQYF
TGTGCCAGCAGCTTTAAGGGACAGGGGGACGAGCAGTACTTC
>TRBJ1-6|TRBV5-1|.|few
CASSPEPRSSYNSPLHF
TGCGCCAGCAGCCCAGAACCCCGGAGCTCCTATAATTCACCCCTCCACTTT
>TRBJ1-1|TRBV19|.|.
CASSIEGGLNTEAFF
TGTGCCAGTAGTATAGAGGGAGGGCTGAACACTGAAGCTTTCTTT
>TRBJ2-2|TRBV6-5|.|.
CASRGIGELFF
TGTGCCTCAAGGGGTATCGGGGAGCTGTTTTTT
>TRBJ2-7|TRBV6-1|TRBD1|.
CASSEEGARTYEQYF
TGTGCCAGCAGTGAAGAGGGGGCGCGGACCTACGAGCAGTACTTC
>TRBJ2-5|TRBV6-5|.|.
CASSSQGQETQYF
TGTGCCAGCAGTTCACAGGGACAAGAGACCCAGTACTTC
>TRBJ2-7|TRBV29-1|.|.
CSAGWTGGYEQYF
TGCAGCGCCGGTTGGACCGGGGGCTACGAGCAGTACTTC
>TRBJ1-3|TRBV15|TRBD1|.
CATSLTGLRNTIYF
TGTGCCACCAGCCTGACAGGGCTGAGGAACACCATATATTTT
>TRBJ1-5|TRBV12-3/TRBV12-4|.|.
CASSSGGTQPQHF
TGTGCCAGCAGTTCGGGTGGAACTCAGCCCCAGCATTTT
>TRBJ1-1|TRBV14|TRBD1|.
CASSRGGGGLKSEAFF
TGTGCCAGCAGCCGAGGGGGCGGGGGGCTGAAATCTGAAGCTTTCTTT
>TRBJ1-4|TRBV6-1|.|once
CASSENTGVNEKLFF
TGTGCCAGCAGTGAAAACACAGGCGTTAATGAAAAACTGTTTTTT
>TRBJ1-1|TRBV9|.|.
CASSPRARLNTEAFF
TGTGCCAGCAGCCCGCGCGCGAGGCTGAACACTGAAGCTTTCTTT
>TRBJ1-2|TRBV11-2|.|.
CASSLNRLQGLSYGYTF
TGTGCCAGCAGCTTAAACCGACTACAGGGTTTATCCTATGGCTACACCTTC
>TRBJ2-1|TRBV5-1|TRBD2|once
CASSRTPLLTSGGSYNEQFF
TGCGCCAGCAGCCGAACGCCTCTACTGACTAGCGGGGGATCCTACAATGAGCAGTTCTTC
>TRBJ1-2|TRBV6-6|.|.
CASTSVTGSNYGYTF
TGTGCCAGCACCTCCGTGACAGGCTCTAACTATGGCTACACCTTC
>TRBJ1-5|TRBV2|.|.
CASSGRLGNQPQHF
TGTGCCAGCAGTGGCAGGCTGGGCAATCAGCCCCAGCATTTT
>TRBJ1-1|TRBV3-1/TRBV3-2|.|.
CASSPGADTDLGAFF
TGTGCCAGCAGCCCTGGGGCCGATACTGACCTCGGCGCTTTCTTT
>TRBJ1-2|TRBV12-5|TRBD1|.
CASGLVGTGRRSYGYTF
TGTGCTAGTGGTTTGGTCGGGACAGGCAGAAGGAGCTATGGCTACACCTTC